This T cell receptor (beta chain) was profiled in a study of blood T cells in healthy people across ages. General study findings and limits: The long-lived group displayed more naive CD4+ cells, plus higher diversity, than the aged donors did. Older individuals had lower TCR beta diversity per million T cells (the decline was roughly linear).

The CDR3 has 15 amino acids. The V gene's germline CDR1 is DFQATT and CDR2 SNEGSKA (reference sequence). The J segment lost 4 bases and the V segment lost 2 bases, leaving 6 bases of the junction unmatched. The individuals who served as donors were healthy Caucasians living in Russia, aged roughly 6 to 95. Each donor's blood draw was roughly 9.8 milliliters of peripheral blood. With a J-beta primer mix and a sample-barcoded 5' primer, a second PCR ran about 7 to 12 cycles. TCRdb redid the calling of the 5' RACE reads with MiXCR, one entry per CDR3 protein. The table has about 1.8 million distinct CDR3 sequences, around half seen once; the top ten hold about 2.1%. In the case of this clonotype: The antigen is undetermined.

The gene calls are TRBV20-1 and TRBJ2-1; 9 positions match TRBD2. This receptor was taken from a woman in her thirties or forties in good health. Sequencing used blood. Written as DNA, the CDR3 is TGCAGTGCTAGAAAGAGCGGGGGGACATACAATGAGCAGTTCTTC. It codes for CSARKSGGTYNEQFF.